This T cell receptor beta chain was sequenced during a study of T cell changes during pregnancy in multiple sclerosis. Trimming left V 0 bases short and J 4 bases short, with 10 bases between. The CDR3 totals 15 residues. CDR1 SGHRS and CDR2 YFSETQ come from the germline V gene. The method was immunoSEQ multiplex PCR; TCRdb's version includes in-frame clones alone and lacks a portion of them. The table records roughly 33,000 clones, 91% of them present only once. The receptor's source is a female donor in good health, enrolled as a control in a pregnancy study. This sample comprised CD4+ T cells from peripheral blood mononuclear cells, obtained in the third trimester of pregnancy. The genes are TRBV5-1 and TRBJ1-4; possible D gene TRBD1, 5 bases. The CDR3 reads CASSLGSTDNEKLFF. The CDR3 nucleotides are TGCGCCAGCAGCTTGGGCTCGACAGATAATGAAAAACTGTTTTTT.